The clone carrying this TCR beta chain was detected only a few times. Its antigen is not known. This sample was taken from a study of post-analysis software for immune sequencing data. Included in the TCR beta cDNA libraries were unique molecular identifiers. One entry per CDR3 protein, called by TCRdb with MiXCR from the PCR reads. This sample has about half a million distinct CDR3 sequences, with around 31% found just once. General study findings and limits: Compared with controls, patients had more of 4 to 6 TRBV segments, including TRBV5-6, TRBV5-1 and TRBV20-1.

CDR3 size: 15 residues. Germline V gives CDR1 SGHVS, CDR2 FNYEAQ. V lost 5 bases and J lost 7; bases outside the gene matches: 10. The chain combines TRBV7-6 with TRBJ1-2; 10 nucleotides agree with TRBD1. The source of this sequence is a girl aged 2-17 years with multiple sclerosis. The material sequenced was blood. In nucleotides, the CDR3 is TGTGCCAGCAGCCCCCGGACAGGGGGGGTGGGTGGCTACACCTTC. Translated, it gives CASSPRTGGVGGYTF. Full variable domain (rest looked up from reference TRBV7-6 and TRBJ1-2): GAGVSQSPRYKVTKRGQDVALRCDPISGHVSLYWYRQALGQGPEFLTYFNYEAQQDKSGLPNDRFSAERPEGSISTLTIQRTEQRDSAMYRCASSPRTGGVGGYTFGSGTRLTVV.